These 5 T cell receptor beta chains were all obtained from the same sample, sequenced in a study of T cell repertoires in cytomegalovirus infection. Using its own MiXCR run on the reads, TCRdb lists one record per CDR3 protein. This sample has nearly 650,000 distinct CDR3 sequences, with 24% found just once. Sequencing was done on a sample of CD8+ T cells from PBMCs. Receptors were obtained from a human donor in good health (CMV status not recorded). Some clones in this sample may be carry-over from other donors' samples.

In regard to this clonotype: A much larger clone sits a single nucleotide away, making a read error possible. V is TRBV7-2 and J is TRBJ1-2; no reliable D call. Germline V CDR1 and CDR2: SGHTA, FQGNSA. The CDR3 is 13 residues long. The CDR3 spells CVSSFRTGYGYTF. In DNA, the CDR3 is TGTGTCAGCAGCTTTAGGACGGGCTATGGCTACACCTTC. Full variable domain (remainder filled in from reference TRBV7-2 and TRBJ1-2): GAGVSQSPSNKVTEKGKDVELRCDPISGHTALYWYRQSLGQGLEFLIYFQGNSAPDKSGLPSDRFSAERTGGSVSTLTIQRTQQEDSAVYLCVSSFRTGYGYTFGSGTRLTVV.

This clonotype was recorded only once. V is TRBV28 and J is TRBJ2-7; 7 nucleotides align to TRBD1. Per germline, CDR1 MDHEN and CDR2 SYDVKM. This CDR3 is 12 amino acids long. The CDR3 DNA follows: TGTGCCTGCAGTTTCGACAGGGACGAGCAGTACGTC. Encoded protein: CACSFDRDEQYV.

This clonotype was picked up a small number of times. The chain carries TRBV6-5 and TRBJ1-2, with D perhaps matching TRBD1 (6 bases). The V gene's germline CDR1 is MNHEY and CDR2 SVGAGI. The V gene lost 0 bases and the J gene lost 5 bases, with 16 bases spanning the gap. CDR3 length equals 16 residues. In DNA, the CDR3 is TGTGCCAGCAGTTACTCCCCGGGGGCGCTAGGATATGGCTACACCTTC. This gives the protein CASSYSPGALGYGYTF.

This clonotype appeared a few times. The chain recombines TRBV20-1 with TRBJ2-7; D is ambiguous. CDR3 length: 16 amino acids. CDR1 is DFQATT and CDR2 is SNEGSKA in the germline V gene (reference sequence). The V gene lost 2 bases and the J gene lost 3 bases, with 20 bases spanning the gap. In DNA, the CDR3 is TGCAGTGCTAGAACCTCTGATTGGTCCCTGGGCTACGAGCAGTACGTC. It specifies CSARTSDWSLGYEQYV.

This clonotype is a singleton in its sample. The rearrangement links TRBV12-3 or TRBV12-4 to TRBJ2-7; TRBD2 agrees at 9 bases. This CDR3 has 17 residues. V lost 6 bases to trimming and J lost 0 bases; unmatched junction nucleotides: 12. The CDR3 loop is CASRKRGDYQSSYEQYF. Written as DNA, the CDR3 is TGTGCCAGCAGAAAGCGGGGGGATTATCAGAGCTCCTACGAGCAGTACTTC.